Included here is one T cell receptor (beta chain) sequence, with context. The antigen is unknown. The PCR was carried out with 60 Vbeta primers and 13 Jbeta primers. Profiling relied on immunoSEQ multiplex PCR, and the TCRdb table lists in-frame clones only, not all of them. Among roughly 200,000 clones listed, roughly 79% were seen once. The data originate from a study of cytomegalovirus exposure and HLA in healthy donors. Study-level information: Within the Caucasian-associated ancestry cluster were around 80% of the roughly 400 genotyped donors. The study, taken as a whole, reports: Later analysis identified several of the most significant clusters that appeared linked to common viral pathogens. Being productive about 87% or about 30% of the time was typical of most TCR beta V segments in an earlier analysis. Analyses of presence and absence presupposed an approximately uniform sequencing depth across donors.

The germline V gene encodes CDR1 WNHNN and CDR2 SYGVQD (reference sequence). Trimming took 0 bases from V and 5 from J, leaving 10 bases between them. The CDR3 has 14 residues. This TCR came from a young man in good health and CMV-seronegative. The material sequenced was PBMCs. The chain uses TRBV10-1 and TRBJ1-1, with D unclear. This CDR3 is CASSESRIGTEAFF. The CDR3 DNA is TGCGCCAGCAGTGAGTCTAGGATCGGGACTGAAGCTTTCTTT.